Included here is one T cell receptor beta chain sequence, with context. The CDR3 runs to 14 residues. Trimming pared 4 bases from V and 2 bases from J, leaving 11 bases between. Germline values: CDR1 KGHSH, CDR2 LQKENI. The data are from a study of blood T cell repertoires in COVID-19. The wider study: Samples of COVID-19 (acute and convalescent) were obtained from the United States, Italy and Spain.

Original data processing: It was from reference gene primer amplification that nucleated cell counts were estimated. Produced via immunoSEQ multiplex PCR; TCRdb's table is partial and in-frame only. That table furnishes V, J and clone size, whereas the DNA furnished D and trimming. The sample lists fewer than 250,000 clones; around 80% were seen once. The clonotype originates from a woman aged 40 to 55 with acute or convalescent COVID-19. The chain has TRBV18 and TRBJ2-5, with a tentative D call TRBD1 (6 bases). The specimen was peripheral blood. CDR3 region: CASSQPGQQETQYF. The CDR3 nucleotides read TGTGCCAGCTCACAGCCGGGACAACAAGAGACCCAGTACTTC.